This entry concerns a single T cell receptor (beta chain). The germline gives CDR1 SGHRS, CDR2 YFSETQ. The CDR3 sequence is 16 residues long. V dropped 0 bases and J dropped 2 bases, with 14 bases sitting between them. Sequencing was performed with immunoSEQ multiplex PCR; in TCRdb, only in-frame clones are kept and a portion is missing. Counted here are fewer than 45,000 clones, just under 80% occurring once; the ten biggest clones make up 7.5% to 10%. The entry originates in a study of a mutant IDH1 vaccine in newly diagnosed glioma. Time point given: baseline, week 1 (first vaccination visit). The treatment is: pre-vaccination baseline after standard-of-care therapy. Patients carried new grade 3 or 4 IDH1-mutant astrocytomas lacking nuclear ATRX.

J is TRBJ1-1 and V is TRBV5-1, with D unresolved. The sample in question was PBMCs, obtained from a glioma patient treated with radiotherapy, temozolomide or both. The clonotype originates from a middle-aged man with glioma. Some clones in this sample may be carry-over from other donors' samples. The CDR3 DNA reads as TGCGCCAGCAGCTTGGTAGGGAAAGTCATCAACACTGAAGCTTTCTTT. It is translated as CASSLVGKVINTEAFF.